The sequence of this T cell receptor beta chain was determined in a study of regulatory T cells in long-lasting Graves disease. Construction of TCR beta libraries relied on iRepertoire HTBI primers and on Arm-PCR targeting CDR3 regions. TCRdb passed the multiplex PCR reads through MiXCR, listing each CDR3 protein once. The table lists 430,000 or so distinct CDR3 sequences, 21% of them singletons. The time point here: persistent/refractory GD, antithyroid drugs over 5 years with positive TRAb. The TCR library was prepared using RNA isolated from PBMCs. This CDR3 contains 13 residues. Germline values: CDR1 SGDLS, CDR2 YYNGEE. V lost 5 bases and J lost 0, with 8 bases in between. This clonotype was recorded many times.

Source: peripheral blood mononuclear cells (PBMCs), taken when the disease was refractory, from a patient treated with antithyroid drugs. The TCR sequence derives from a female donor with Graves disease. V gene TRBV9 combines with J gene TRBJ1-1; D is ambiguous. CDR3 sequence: CASSVAMNTEAFF. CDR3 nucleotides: TGTGCCAGCAGTGTTGCGATGAACACTGAAGCTTTCTTT.